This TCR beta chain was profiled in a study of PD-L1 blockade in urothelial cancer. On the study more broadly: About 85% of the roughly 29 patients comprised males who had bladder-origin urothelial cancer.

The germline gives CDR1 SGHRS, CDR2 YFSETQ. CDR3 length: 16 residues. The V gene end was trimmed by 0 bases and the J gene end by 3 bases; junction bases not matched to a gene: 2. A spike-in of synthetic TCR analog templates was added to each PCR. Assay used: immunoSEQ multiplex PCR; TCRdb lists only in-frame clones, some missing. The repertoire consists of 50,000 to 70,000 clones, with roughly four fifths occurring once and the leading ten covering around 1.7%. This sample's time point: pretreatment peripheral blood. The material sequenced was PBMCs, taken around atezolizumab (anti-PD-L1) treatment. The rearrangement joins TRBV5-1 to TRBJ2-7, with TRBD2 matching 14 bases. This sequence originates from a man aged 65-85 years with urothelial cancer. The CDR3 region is CASSLGGTSGGYEQYF. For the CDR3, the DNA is TGCGCCAGCAGCTTGGGCGGGACTAGCGGGGGCTACGAGCAGTACTTC. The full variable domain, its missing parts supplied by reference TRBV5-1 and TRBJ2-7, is KAGVTQTPRYLIKTRGQQVTLSCSPISGHRSVSWYQQTPGQGLQFLFEYFSETQRNKGNFPGRFSGRQFSNSRSEMNVSTLELGDSALYLCASSLGGTSGGYEQYFGPGTRLTVT.